These 12 T cell receptor beta chains came from one sample sequenced in a study of T cells in women clearing cervical HPV infection. Assay used: immunoSEQ multiplex PCR; TCRdb lists only in-frame clones, some missing. This sample contains some 30,000 clones. Sequenced input: blood buffy coat. The receptors were sampled from a woman between 18 and 70 years old with a cervical HPV16 infection that either progressed to CIN3+ or cleared (not recorded which).

As to this clone: The read halts 3 residues ahead of the CDR3 end, with the missing end drawn from the germline J gene. The chain has TRBV20-1 and TRBJ1-4, with TRBD1 identical over 11 bases. The CDR3 loop spans 15 amino acids. The ends lost 3 bases at V and 9 bases at J; junction bases unmatched: 9. The germline gives CDR1 DFQATT, CDR2 SNEGSKA (reference sequence). CDR3 DNA, as far as it was read: TGCAGTGCTAGGGCACCCGGGACAGGGGGGAAAAAA. This encodes CSARAPGTGGKK. The whole CDR3 sequence is CSARAPGTGGKKLFF.

As for this clone: Read data end 3 residues before the CDR3 end; the end is taken from the germline J gene. The chain links TRBV2 to TRBJ1-2; possible D gene TRBD1, 5 bases. The CDR3 consists of 13 residues. Trimming stripped 6 bases from V and 5 bases from J, with 13 bases between. Germline V gene sequence: CDR1 SNHLY, CDR2 FYNNEI. CDR3 DNA (partial): TGTGCCAGCAGGCCGGCAGGGACTTATGGC. Encoded protein: CASRPAGTYG. The full-length CDR3 reads as CASRPAGTYGYTF.

As concerns this clone: The read terminates 3 residues before the CDR3 end, so the remaining end is supplied by the germline J gene. This sequence joins TRBV10-2 and TRBJ1-4, with D perhaps matching TRBD1 (6 bases). Trimming cost V 2 bases and J 4 bases, with 8 bases left between them. The CDR3 has 14 amino acids. CDR1 and CDR2 from the germline V gene are WSHSY and SAAADI. The sequenced CDR3 bases are TGCGCCAGCAGTGAGACAGGGCTTAATGAAAAA. Its translation is CASSETGLNEK. The complete CDR3 sequence is CASSETGLNEKLFF.

A word on this clone: The read comes to an end 3 residues before the CDR3 does, leaving the germline J gene to fill in the end. V and J are TRBV4-2 and TRBJ2-3; TRBD2 agrees at 14 bases. CDR3 length equals 16 residues. Germline CDR1 reads LGHNA; CDR2 reads YNFKEQ. The CDR3 region is CASSQGLAGGKETQYF. Partial CDR3 DNA: TGTGCCAGCAGCCAAGGACTAGCGGGGGGGAAGGAGACG.

Comment on this clone: The junction departs from germline at one end; a sequencing error may be responsible. The missing CDR3 end, 3 residues past where the read stops, is filled in from the germline J gene. This chain links TRBV7-9 with TRBJ2-3; weak D call: TRBD1 (5 bases). CDR1 is SEHNR, CDR2 FQNEAQ, per germline (reference sequence). This CDR3 has 13 residues. CDR3 amino acids: CTSSLQVQEAQYF. The CDR3 DNA, read in part, is TGTACCAGCAGCTTACAGGTCCAAGAGGCG.

Of note for this clone: The CDR3 end falls 3 residues outside the read, so it is completed with the germline J gene. This rearrangement joins TRBV18 to TRBJ1-2; D gene unclear. The germline gives CDR1 KGHSH, CDR2 LQKENI. The CDR3 runs to 10 residues. The CDR3 DNA, read in part, is TGTGCCAGTTCCCACTACGAC. Translating gives CASSHYD. The full-length CDR3 reads as CASSHYDYTF.

To note about this clone: The missing CDR3 end, 3 residues past where the read stops, is filled in from the germline J gene. V is TRBV5-6 and J is TRBJ1-3; D is perhaps TRBD1 (5 bases). Trimming left V 4 bases short and J 0 bases short, with 8 bases between. The CDR3 sequence is 14 residues long. Germline V gene sequence: CDR1 SGHDT, CDR2 YYEEEE. The CDR3 here is CASSPGGSGNTIYF. The CDR3 bases that were read are TGTGCCAGCAGCCCCGGGGGCTCTGGAAACACC.

As to this clone: The CDR3 goes on 3 residues after the read ends, and that part is filled in from the germline J gene. The V gene is TRBV11-2, the J gene TRBJ1-1, with D possibly matching TRBD1 (6 bases). Germline V gene data show CDR1 as SGHAT and CDR2 as FQNNGV. CDR3 length: 14 residues. The part of the CDR3 DNA that was read is TGTGCCAGCAGACTTAATAGACAGGCCAAAGGA. As protein: CASRLNRQAKG. The full CDR3 protein reads CASRLNRQAKGAFF. The full variable domain, in which reference TRBV11-2 and TRBJ1-1 provide the parts outside the CDR3, is EAGVAQSPRYKIIEKRQSVAFWCNPISGHATLYWYQQILGQGPKLLIQFQNNGVVDDSQLPKDRFSAERLKGVDSTLKIQPAKLEDSAVYLCASRLNRQAKGAFFGQGTRLTVV.

About this clone: The read ends 3 residues early relative to the CDR3; the germline J gene fills the gap. The V and J genes are TRBV20-1 and TRBJ2-7; D is tentatively TRBD1 or TRBD2 (5 bases each). CDR3 length: 14 residues. V shed 5 bases and J shed 2 bases, with 16 bases lying between them. CDR1 is DFQATT, CDR2 SNEGSKA, per germline (reference sequence). This CDR3 reads CSAAMAGSTYEQYF. Partial CDR3 DNA: TGCAGTGCTGCCATGGCAGGGAGCACCTACGAG.

Details on this clone: The CDR3 end lies 3 residues beyond the end of the read and is filled in from the germline J gene. V and J are TRBV7-2 and TRBJ2-3, with D maybe TRBD2 (5 bases). Germline V gene sequence: CDR1 SGHTA, CDR2 FQGNSA. The CDR3 covers 14 residues. CDR3 loop: CASSPNRGKETQYF. The DNA read from the CDR3 is TGTGCCAGCAGCCCGAACCGGGGAAAAGAGACG.

As concerns this clone: Read coverage stops 3 residues before the CDR3 terminus; the germline J gene supplies the remainder. The chain is built from TRBV20-1 and TRBJ2-6; the D gene is possibly TRBD1 (5 bases). V lost 0 bases to trimming and J lost 3 bases, with 9 bases between them. The CDR3 totals 15 residues. The germline V gene encodes CDR1 DFQATT and CDR2 SNEGSKA (reference sequence). CDR3 DNA (partial): TGCAGTGCTAGAGATCTGACAGTTGGGGCCAACGTC. It is translated as CSARDLTVGANV. The whole CDR3 region reads CSARDLTVGANVLTF.

As for this clone: The read gets to within 3 residues of the CDR3 end, and the germline J gene fills in the rest. This rearrangement joins TRBV7-2 to TRBJ2-2; D is uncertain. Germline CDR1 and CDR2: SGHTA and FQGNSA. V lost 0 bases and J lost 2, with 4 bases in between. The CDR3 length is 14 residues. The CDR3 DNA, read in part, is TGTGCCAGCAGCTTAGCTCTCAACACCGGGGAG. Residues: CASSLALNTGE. The full CDR3 reads CASSLALNTGELFF.